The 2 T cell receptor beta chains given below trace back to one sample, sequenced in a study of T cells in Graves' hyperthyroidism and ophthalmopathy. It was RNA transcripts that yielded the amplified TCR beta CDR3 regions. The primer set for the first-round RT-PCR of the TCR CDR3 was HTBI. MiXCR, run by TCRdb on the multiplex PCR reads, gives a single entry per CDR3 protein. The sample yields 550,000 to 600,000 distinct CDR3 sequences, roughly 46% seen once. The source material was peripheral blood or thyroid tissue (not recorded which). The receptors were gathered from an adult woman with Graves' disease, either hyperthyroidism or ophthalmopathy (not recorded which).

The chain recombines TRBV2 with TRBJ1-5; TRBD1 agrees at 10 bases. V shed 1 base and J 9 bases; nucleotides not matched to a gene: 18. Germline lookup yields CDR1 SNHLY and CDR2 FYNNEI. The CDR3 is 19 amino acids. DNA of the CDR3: TGTGCCAGCAGTGAAGTAGAGGACAGGGGGGCGTTGGGCTCTCGGCCCCAGCATTTT. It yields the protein CASSEVEDRGALGSRPQHF. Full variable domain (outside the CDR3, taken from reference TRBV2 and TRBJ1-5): EPEVTQTPSHQVTQMGQEVILRCVPISNHLYFYWYRQILGQKVEFLVSFYNNEISEKSEIFDDQFSVERPDGSNFTLKIRSTKLEDSAMYFCASSEVEDRGALGSRPQHFGDGTRLSIL.

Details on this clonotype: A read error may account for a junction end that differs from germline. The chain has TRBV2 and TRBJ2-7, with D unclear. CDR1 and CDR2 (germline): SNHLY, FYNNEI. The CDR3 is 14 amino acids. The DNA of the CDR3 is TGCGCCAGCAGCCCGTGGACGGTTCCCTACGAGCAGTACTTC. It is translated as CASSPWTVPYEQYF.